This TCR beta chain is drawn from a study of T cell repertoires in cytomegalovirus infection. About the research overall: Indications of both CMV infection and matching HLA type were provided by public TCR beta signatures.

Comments on this clonotype: Its antigen is as yet unknown.

The study, taken as a whole, reports: Carriers of CMV and the relevant HLA type were discriminated by public TCR beta frequency. Clonotypes of TCR beta that were HLA-C-restricted and CMV-specific dominated the ex vivo response.

Germline values: CDR1 MNHNY, CDR2 SVGAGI (reference sequence). The length of the CDR3 is 15 residues. Trimming took 5 bases from V and 5 from J, leaving 16 bases between them. MiXCR was run by TCRdb on the reads, yielding one entry per CDR3 protein. The data contain 150,000 to 200,000 distinct CDR3 sequences, 28% of them singletons. The chain carries TRBV6-6 and TRBJ2-1; D not resolved. Specimen: PBMCs. This clonotype was sampled from a human donor in good health (CMV status not recorded). Some clones in this sample may be carry-over from other donors' samples. The CDR3 is CASSPQLGFHNEQFF. The CDR3 bases are TGTGCCAGCAGTCCGCAGTTAGGCTTCCACAATGAGCAGTTCTTC.